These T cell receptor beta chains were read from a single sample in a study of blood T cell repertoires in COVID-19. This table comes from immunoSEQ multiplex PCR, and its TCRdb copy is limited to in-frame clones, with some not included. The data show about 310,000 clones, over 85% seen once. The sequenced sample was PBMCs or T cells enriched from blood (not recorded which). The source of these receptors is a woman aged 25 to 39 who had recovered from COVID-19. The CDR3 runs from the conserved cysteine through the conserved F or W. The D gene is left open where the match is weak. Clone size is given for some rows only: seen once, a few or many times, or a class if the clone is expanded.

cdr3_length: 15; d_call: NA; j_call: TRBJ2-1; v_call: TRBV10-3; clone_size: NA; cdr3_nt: TGTGCCATCAGTGAGTTCGTCCTAAACGGGAATGAGCAGTTCTTC; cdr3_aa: CAISEFVLNGNEQFF
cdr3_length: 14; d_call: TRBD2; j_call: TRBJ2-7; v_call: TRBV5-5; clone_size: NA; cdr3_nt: TGTGCCAGCAGCTCCGGGACTAGCTTCCACGAGCAGTACTTC; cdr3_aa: CASSSGTSFHEQYF
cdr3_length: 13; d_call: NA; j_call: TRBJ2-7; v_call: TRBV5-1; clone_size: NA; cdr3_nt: TGCGCCAGCAGCTATGGAACAGACCGGGAGCAGTACTTC; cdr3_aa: CASSYGTDREQYF
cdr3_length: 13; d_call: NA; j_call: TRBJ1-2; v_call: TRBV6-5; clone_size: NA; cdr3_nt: TGTGCCAGCAGTTACTTGTACTCCTATGGCTACACCTTC; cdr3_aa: CASSYLYSYGYTF
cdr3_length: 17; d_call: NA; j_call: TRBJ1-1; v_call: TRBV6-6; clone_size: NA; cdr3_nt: TGTGCCAGCAGTCCCCCGCAGGGGTTAGGAAGGAACACTGAAGCTTTCTTT; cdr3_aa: CASSPPQGLGRNTEAFF
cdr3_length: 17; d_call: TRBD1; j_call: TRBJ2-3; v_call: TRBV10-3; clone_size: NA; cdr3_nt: TGTGCCACACAGGGGGCGGTCTCCAGCGGAGGCACAGATACGCAGTATTTT; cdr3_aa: CATQGAVSSGGTDTQYF
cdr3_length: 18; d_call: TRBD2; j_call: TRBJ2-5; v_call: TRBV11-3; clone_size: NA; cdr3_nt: TGTGCCAGCAGCTCGACCAACAATAGCGGGAGAGTGAGAGAGACCCAGTACTTC; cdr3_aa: CASSSTNNSGRVRETQYF
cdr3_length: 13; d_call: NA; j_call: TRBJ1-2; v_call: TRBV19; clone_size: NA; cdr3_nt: TGTGCCAGTAGTATGGCCCTAGGGGATGGCTACACCTTC; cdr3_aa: CASSMALGDGYTF
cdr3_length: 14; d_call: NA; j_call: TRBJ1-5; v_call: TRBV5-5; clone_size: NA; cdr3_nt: TGTGCCAGCAGGCCAGGGGTCCCCAGTCAGCCCCAGCATTTT; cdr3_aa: CASRPGVPSQPQHF
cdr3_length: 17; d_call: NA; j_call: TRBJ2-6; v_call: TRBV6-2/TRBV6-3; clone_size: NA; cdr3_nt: TGTGCCAGCAGTTACGCTCAGGGTTTAGGTGGGGCCAACGTCCTGACTTTC; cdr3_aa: CASSYAQGLGGANVLTF
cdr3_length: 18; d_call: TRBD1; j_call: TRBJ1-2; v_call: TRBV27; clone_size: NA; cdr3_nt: TGTGCCAGCAGTTTTCTATACTCGACAGGGGGCGAAGCGGATGGCTACACCTTC; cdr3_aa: CASSFLYSTGGEADGYTF
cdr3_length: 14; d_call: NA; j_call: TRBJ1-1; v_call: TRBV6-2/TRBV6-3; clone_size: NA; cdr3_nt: TGTGCCAGCAGCAGATCCAGGGTGAACACTGAAGCTTTCTTT; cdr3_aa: CASSRSRVNTEAFF
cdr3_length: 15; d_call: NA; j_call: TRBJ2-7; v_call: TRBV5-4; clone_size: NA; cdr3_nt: TGTGCCAGCAGCCTTTCCCGAAGCTCATCCTACGAGCAGTACTTC; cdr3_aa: CASSLSRSSSYEQYF
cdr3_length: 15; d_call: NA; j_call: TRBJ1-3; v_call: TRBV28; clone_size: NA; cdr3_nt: TGTGCCAGCGTTAACAGACCTTTGGATGGAAACACCATATATTTT; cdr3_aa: CASVNRPLDGNTIYF
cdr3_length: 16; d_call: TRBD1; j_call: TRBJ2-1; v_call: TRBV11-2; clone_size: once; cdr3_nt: TGTGCCAGCAGCTCCCCCTACAGGGGTTTAGGATTCGGGCAGTTCTTC; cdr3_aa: CASSSPYRGLGFGQFF
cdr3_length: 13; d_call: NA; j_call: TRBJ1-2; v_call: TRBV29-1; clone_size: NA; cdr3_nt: TGCAGCGTTGAAGCGGGAGGTGGCTATGGCTACACCTTC; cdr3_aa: CSVEAGGGYGYTF
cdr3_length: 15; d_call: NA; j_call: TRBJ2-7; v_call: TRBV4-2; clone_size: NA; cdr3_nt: TGTGCCAGCAGCCAAGGGTCTAGCCCAGAATACGAGCAGTACTTC; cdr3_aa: CASSQGSSPEYEQYF
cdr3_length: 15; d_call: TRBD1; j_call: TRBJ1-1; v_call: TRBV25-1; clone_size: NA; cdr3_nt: TGTGCCAGCAGTGAGACCGGGACAGGGAGGAAGAGGACTTTCTTT; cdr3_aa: CASSETGTGRKRTFF
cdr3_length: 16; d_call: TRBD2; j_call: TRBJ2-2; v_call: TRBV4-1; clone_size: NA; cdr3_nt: TGCGCCAGCAGCCAAGGACTAGCTCAGTACACCGGGGAGCTGTTTTTT; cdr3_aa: CASSQGLAQYTGELFF
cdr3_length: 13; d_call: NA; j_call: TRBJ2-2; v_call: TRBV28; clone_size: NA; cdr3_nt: TGTGCCAGCAGTTCCCAGGGGACCGGGGAGCTGTTTTTT; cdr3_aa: CASSSQGTGELFF
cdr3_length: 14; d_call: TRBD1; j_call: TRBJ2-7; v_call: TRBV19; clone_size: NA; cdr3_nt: TGTGCCAGTAGTATAGACCGGGACAGCTACGAGCAGTACTTC; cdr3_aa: CASSIDRDSYEQYF
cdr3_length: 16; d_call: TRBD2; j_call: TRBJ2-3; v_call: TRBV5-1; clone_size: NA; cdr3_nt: TGCGCCAGCAGCTTTACCGGGAGGGCCCTTGCAGATACGCAGTATTTT; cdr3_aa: CASSFTGRALADTQYF
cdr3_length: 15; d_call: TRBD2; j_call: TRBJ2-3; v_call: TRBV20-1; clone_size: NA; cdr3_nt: TGCAGTGCTAGTGCTAGCGGGGGAAACACAGATACGCAGTATTTT; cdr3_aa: CSASASGGNTDTQYF
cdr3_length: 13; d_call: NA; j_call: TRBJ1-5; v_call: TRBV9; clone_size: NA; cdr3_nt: TGTGCCAGCAGCATCAGCGAGAATCAGCCCCAGCATTTT; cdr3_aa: CASSISENQPQHF
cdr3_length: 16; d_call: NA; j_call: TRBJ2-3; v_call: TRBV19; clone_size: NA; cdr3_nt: TGTGCCAGTAGTATTTATGCGGGGCAAGACACAGATACGCAGTATTTT; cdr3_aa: CASSIYAGQDTDTQYF
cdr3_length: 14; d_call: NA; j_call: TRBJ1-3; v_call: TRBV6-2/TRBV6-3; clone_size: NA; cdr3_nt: TGTGCCAGCAGTTACTTGACGACCGGGGACACCATATATTTT; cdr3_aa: CASSYLTTGDTIYF
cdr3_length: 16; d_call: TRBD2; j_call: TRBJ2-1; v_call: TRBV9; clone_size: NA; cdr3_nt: TGTGCCAGCAGCGCCCTACTAGCGGTTGGTGTCTATGAGCAGTTCTTC; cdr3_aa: CASSALLAVGVYEQFF
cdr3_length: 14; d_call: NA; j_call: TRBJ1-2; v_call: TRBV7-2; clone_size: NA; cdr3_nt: TGTGCCAGCAGCTTAGCAGGTGGCGGGTCCGGCTACACCTTC; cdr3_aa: CASSLAGGGSGYTF
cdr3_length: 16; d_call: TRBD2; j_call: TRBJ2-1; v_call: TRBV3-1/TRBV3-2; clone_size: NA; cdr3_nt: TGTGCCAGCAGCCAAATGACTAGCCGGTCCTACAATGAGCAGTTCTTC; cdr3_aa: CASSQMTSRSYNEQFF
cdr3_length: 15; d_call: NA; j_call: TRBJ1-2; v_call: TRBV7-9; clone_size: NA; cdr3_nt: TGTGCCAGCAGCTTAGTCCCGAGCCTTAACTATGGCTACACCTTC; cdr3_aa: CASSLVPSLNYGYTF
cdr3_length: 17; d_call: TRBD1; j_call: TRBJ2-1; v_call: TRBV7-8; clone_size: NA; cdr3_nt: TGTGCCAGCAGCTTCCCCCGACGGGACAGGTCCGCAAGTGAGCAGTTCTTC; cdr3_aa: CASSFPRRDRSASEQFF
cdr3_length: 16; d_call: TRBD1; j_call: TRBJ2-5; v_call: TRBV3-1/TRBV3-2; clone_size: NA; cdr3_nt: TGTGCCAGCAGCCCTAAGGACAGGGGGCCTCAAGAGACCCAGTACTTC; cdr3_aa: CASSPKDRGPQETQYF
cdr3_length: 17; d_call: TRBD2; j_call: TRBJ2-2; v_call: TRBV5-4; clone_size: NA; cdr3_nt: TGTGCCAGCAGCTTGTTCCCCCTAGCGGGAGCTTCCGGGGAGCTGTTTTTT; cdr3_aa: CASSLFPLAGASGELFF
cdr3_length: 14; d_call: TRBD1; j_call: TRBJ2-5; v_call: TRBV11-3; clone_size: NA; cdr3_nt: TGTGCCAGCAGCCCGGACAGGGACCAAGAGACCCAGTACTTC; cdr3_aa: CASSPDRDQETQYF
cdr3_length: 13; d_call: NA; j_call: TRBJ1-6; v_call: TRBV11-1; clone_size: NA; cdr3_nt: TGTGCCAGCAGCTTACACACGAATTCACCCCTCCACTTT; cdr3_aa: CASSLHTNSPLHF
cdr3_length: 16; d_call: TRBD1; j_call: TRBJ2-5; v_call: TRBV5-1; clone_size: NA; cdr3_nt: TGCGCCAGCAGCTTGGCTGGGACAGGGTCCCGTCAGACCCAGTACTTC; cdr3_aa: CASSLAGTGSRQTQYF
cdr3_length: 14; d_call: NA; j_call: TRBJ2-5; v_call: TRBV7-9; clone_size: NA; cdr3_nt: TGTGCCAGCAGCGCCCGGGACTCATTAAAGACCCAGTACTTC; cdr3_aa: CASSARDSLKTQYF
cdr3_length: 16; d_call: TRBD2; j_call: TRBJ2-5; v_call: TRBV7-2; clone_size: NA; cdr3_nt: TGTGCCAGCAGCTTCGATCCGGGAGGCCGCCAAGAGACCCAGTACTTC; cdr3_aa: CASSFDPGGRQETQYF
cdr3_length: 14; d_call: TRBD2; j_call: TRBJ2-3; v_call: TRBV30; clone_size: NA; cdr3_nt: TGTGCCTGGAGTGTCTGGCGGGAGGGGAGGACGCAGTATTTT; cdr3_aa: CAWSVWREGRTQYF
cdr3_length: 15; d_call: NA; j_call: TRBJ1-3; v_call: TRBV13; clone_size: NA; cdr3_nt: TGTGCCAGCAGCTCTAGACAGGTTCGAGGAAACACCATATATTTT; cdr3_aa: CASSSRQVRGNTIYF
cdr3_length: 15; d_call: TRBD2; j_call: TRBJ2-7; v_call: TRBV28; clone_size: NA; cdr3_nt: TGTGCCAGCAGTTCCAGGACTAGCCCTAAGGACGAGCAGTACTTC; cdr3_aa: CASSSRTSPKDEQYF
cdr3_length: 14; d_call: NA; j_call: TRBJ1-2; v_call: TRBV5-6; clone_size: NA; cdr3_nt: TGTGCCAGCAGCTTGGGATGGCAGGGCTATGGCTACACCTTC; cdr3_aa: CASSLGWQGYGYTF
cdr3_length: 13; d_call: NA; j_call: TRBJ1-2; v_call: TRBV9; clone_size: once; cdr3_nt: TGTGCCAGCAGCGTAGATGGCAGGGATGGCTACACCTTC; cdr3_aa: CASSVDGRDGYTF
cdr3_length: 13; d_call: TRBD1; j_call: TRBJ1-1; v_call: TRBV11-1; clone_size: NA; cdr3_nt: TGTGCCAGCAGCTTTAGACAGGGGGCTCGGGCTTTCTTT; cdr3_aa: CASSFRQGARAFF
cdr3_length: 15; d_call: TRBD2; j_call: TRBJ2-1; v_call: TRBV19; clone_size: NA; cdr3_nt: TGTGCCAGTAGTCCGGGACTAGCGGCGGTCGGGGAGCAGTTCTTC; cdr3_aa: CASSPGLAAVGEQFF
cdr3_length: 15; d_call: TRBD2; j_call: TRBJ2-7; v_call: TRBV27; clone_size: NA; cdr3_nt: TGTGCCAGCAGAATAGGGACTAGCGGGAGTTACGAGCAGTACTTC; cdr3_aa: CASRIGTSGSYEQYF
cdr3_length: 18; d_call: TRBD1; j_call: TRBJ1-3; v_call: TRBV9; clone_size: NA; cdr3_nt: TGTGCCAGCAGCCCTTATGGGGACAGCCTATCTACTGGAAACACCATATATTTT; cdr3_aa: CASSPYGDSLSTGNTIYF
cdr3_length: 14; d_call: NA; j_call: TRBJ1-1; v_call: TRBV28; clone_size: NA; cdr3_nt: TGTGCCAGTCTGTCAGGTTTGAGAATGACTGAAGCTTTCTTT; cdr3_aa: CASLSGLRMTEAFF
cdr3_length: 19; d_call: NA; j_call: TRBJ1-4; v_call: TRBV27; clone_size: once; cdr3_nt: TGTGCCAGCAGTTTATATGCGTCGAGAGTGAAGAGCCCAAATGAAAAACTGTTTTTT; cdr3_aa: CASSLYASRVKSPNEKLFF
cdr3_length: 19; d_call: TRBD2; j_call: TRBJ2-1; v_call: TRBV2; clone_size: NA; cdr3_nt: TGTGCCAGCAGTCCTCACAGGCTAGCGGGAGGAGGGGGATACAATGAGCAGTTCTTC; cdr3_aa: CASSPHRLAGGGGYNEQFF
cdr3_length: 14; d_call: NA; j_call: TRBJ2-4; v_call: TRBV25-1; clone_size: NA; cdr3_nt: TGTGCCAGCAGTGAATATCCGGGGGAGGTGAGGGTTTACTTC; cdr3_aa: CASSEYPGEVRVYF
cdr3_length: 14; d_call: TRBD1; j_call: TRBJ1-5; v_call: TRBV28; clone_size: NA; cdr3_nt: TGTGCCAGTTGCACAGGGGGCGGGGGTCAGCCCCAGCATTTT; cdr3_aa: CASCTGGGGQPQHF
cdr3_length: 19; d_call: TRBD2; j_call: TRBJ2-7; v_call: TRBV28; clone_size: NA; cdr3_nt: TGTGCCAGCAGTCCTTTGGGACTAGCGTACCTTACACTTTCCTACGAGCAGTACTTC; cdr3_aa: CASSPLGLAYLTLSYEQYF
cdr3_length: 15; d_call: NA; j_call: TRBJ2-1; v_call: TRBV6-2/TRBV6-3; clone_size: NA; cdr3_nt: TGTGCCAGCAGTTACTTAGCGGACCCCTACAATGAGCAGTTCTTC; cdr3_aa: CASSYLADPYNEQFF
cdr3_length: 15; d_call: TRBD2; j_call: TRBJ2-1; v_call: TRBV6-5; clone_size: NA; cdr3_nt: TGTGCCAGCAGTAAAACTAGCGGGAGTGTAGATGAGCAGTTCTTC; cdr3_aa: CASSKTSGSVDEQFF
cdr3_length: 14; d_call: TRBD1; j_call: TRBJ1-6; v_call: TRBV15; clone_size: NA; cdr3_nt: TGTGCCACCAGCATTAGGGGGCCGGGGTCACCCCTCCACTTT; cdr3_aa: CATSIRGPGSPLHF
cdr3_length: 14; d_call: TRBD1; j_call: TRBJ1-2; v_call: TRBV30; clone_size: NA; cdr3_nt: TGTGCCTGGAGTGTACAGGGGTTATTCTATGGCTACACCTTC; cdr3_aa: CAWSVQGLFYGYTF
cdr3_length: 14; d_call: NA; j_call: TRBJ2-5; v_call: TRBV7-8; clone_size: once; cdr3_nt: TGTGCCAGCAGCTCCTCCGGGGACCAAGAGACCCAGTACTTC; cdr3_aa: CASSSSGDQETQYF
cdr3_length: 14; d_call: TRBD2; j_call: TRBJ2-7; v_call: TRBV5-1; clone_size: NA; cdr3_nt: TGCGCCAGCAGCTTGGGACGACTAGCGGGAGAGCAGTACTTC; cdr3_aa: CASSLGRLAGEQYF